Below, 18 T cell receptor beta chains from the same sample are listed, as sequenced in a study of T cell changes during pregnancy in multiple sclerosis. The data were produced by immunoSEQ multiplex PCR, yet TCRdb's version contains in-frame clones alone and is incomplete. The table records fewer than 75,000 clones, roughly 90% of them present only once. Source: peripheral blood, taken after pregnancy. The source is a female donor in good health, enrolled as a control in a pregnancy study.

The J gene is TRBJ2-3, the V gene TRBV27; 9 positions agree with TRBD2. J was trimmed by 0 bases and V by 3 bases; bases with no gene match: 7. The CDR3 has 17 amino acids. The germline V gene has CDR1 MNHEY and CDR2 SMNVEV (reference sequence). CDR3 sequence: CASSLYLAGGSTDTQYF. The CDR3 DNA reads TGTGCCAGCAGTTTGTATTTGGCGGGAGGGAGCACAGATACGCAGTATTTT.

The V gene is TRBV7-9, the J gene TRBJ1-2, with D perhaps matching TRBD1 (5 bases). The V end lost 3 bases, the J end lost 5 bases, and 19 bases lay between the germline ends. CDR3 length: 16 residues. In germline, CDR1 is SEHNR, CDR2 FQNEAQ (reference sequence). The CDR3 protein is CASSFGQSTNPYGYTF. CDR3 in DNA: TGTGCCAGCAGCTTTGGACAAAGTACGAATCCTTATGGCTACACCTTC.

The chain recombines TRBV18 with TRBJ1-1; TRBD1 aligns across 9 bases. The CDR3 length is 14 residues. J gave up 6 bases and V 3 bases, and 5 bases lay outside the gene matches. The germline V gene has CDR1 KGHSH and CDR2 LQKENI. The CDR3: CASSPATGGAEAFF. The CDR3 bases are TGTGCCAGCTCACCGGCGACAGGGGGGGCTGAAGCTTTCTTT.

The rearrangement links TRBV27 to TRBJ2-3; weak D call: TRBD1 (5 bases). The germline CDR1 and CDR2 sequences are MNHEY and SMNVEV (reference sequence). The CDR3 spans 14 residues. V was cut by 4 bases and J by 2 bases, with 10 bases left in between. The CDR3 loop is CASSSGYITDTQYF. CDR3 coding DNA: TGTGCCAGCAGTTCAGGGTACATCACAGATACGCAGTATTTT.

The rearrangement uses TRBV18 and TRBJ1-5, with D tentatively TRBD1 (6 bases). Germline V gene sequence: CDR1 KGHSH, CDR2 LQKENI. CDR3 length equals 15 residues. Trimming removed 3 bases at V and 5 bases at J, with 14 bases between. The CDR3: CASSPTTYRDQPQHF. CDR3 DNA: TGTGCCAGCTCACCTACCACGTACAGGGATCAGCCCCAGCATTTT.

This clone was seen only a few times. The junction differs from germline at one of its ends, possibly a read error. The chain uses TRBV6-1 and TRBJ1-2, with a weak D call TRBD1 (5 bases). The CDR3 contains 16 residues. Germline CDR1 MNHNS, CDR2 SASEGT. This CDR3 is CASSQALGDFKNGYTF. CDR3 nucleotides: TGTGCCAGCAGTCAAGCTCTAGGGGACTTTAAGAATGGCTACACCTTC.

The chain's CDR3 is CASSWGDPLTDTQYF. For the CDR3, the DNA is TGCGCCAGCAGCTGGGGCGATCCCTTGACGGATACGCAGTATTTT. The V and J genes are TRBV5-1 and TRBJ2-3; weak D call: TRBD1 (5 bases). The CDR3 runs 15 residues. V lost 3 bases and J 6 bases, leaving 17 bases between the germline ends. Germline V gene sequence: CDR1 SGHRS, CDR2 YFSETQ.

The rearrangement joins TRBV6-5 to TRBJ1-6; maybe TRBD1 (6 bases). V gave up 8 bases and J gave up 9 bases, with 11 bases separating them. This CDR3 comprises 12 residues. Per germline, CDR1 MNHEY and CDR2 SVGAGI. CDR3 amino acids: CASQGSGSPLHF. DNA for the CDR3: TGTGCCAGCCAGGGGTCGGGTTCACCCCTCCACTTT.

The rearrangement links TRBV5-1 to TRBJ2-3, with 9 nucleotides matching TRBD2. This CDR3 has 16 amino acids. Germline-derived CDR1 and CDR2 are SGHRS and YFSETQ. Trimming took 4 bases from V and 3 from J; bases not matched to a gene: 9. The CDR3 coding sequence is TGCGCCAGCAGCCCTGGTAGCGGGAGAAAGACAGATACGCAGTATTTT. Amino acids: CASSPGSGRKTDTQYF. Drawing the rest from reference TRBV5-1 and TRBJ2-3, the complete variable domain is KAGVTQTPRYLIKTRGQQVTLSCSPISGHRSVSWYQQTPGQGLQFLFEYFSETQRNKGNFPGRFSGRQFSNSRSEMNVSTLELGDSALYLCASSPGSGRKTDTQYFGPGTRLTVL.

The rearrangement links TRBV5-1 to TRBJ2-5; no definite D call. The germline V gene has CDR1 SGHRS and CDR2 YFSETQ. There are 13 residues in the CDR3. V dropped 3 bases and J dropped 0 bases, with 6 bases sitting between them. This chain's CDR3 is CASSSNNQETQYF. The CDR3 bases are TGCGCCAGCAGCTCCAACAACCAAGAGACCCAGTACTTC. The full variable domain, rest sourced from reference TRBV5-1 and TRBJ2-5, is KAGVTQTPRYLIKTRGQQVTLSCSPISGHRSVSWYQQTPGQGLQFLFEYFSETQRNKGNFPGRFSGRQFSNSRSEMNVSTLELGDSALYLCASSSNNQETQYFGPGTRLLVL.

The V and J genes are TRBV7-2 and TRBJ2-7, with D perhaps TRBD2 (5 bases). The V end lost 1 base, the J end lost 0 bases, and 10 bases lay between the germline ends. Germline V gives CDR1 SGHTA, CDR2 FQGNSA. This CDR3 region has 15 residues. As DNA, the CDR3 is TGTGCCAGCAGCTTAGGAGGGTTCTCCTCCTACGAGCAGTACTTC. Amino acid sequence: CASSLGGFSSYEQYF.

The genes are TRBV10-3 and TRBJ1-5, with 8 positions matching TRBD1. Germline V lookup: CDR1 ENHRY, CDR2 SYGVKD. With V trimmed by 10 bases and J by 7 bases, 12 bases remained unmatched. The CDR3 extends over 14 amino acids. CDR3 loop: CATSLQGDEQPQHF. The DNA of the CDR3 is TGTGCCACTAGCCTACAGGGGGATGAACAGCCCCAGCATTTT.

This chain joins TRBV7-2 and TRBJ2-7, with D perhaps matching TRBD2 (6 bases). Germline lookup yields CDR1 SGHTA and CDR2 FQGNSA. Trimming took 7 bases from V and 5 from J, leaving 21 bases between them. The CDR3 covers 15 residues. CDR3 DNA sequence: TGTGCCAGCATGCCCCCAGGGATCGCGGGAAACGAGCAGTACTTC. This encodes CASMPPGIAGNEQYF.

For the CDR3, the DNA is TGTGCCATCACGGGACAGGGTAGTGCAGATACGCAGTATTTT. Protein sequence: CAITGQGSADTQYF. The rearrangement links TRBV10-3 to TRBJ2-3; 9 bases align to TRBD1. Germline-derived CDR1 and CDR2 are ENHRY and SYGVKD. The CDR3 contains 14 residues. The junction had 6 bases not matched to a gene; V was cut back by 7 bases and J by 4 bases.

V gene TRBV19 combines with J gene TRBJ2-1, with 9 bases identical to TRBD1. Looked up from germline, CDR1 is LNHDA and CDR2 is SQIVND (reference sequence). The CDR3 is 17 amino acids. Losses at the gene ends were 3 bases for V and 1 base for J; bases not matched to a gene: 7. CDR3 sequence (DNA): TGTGCCAGTAGTATCCCAGGGACAGGGCGTTCCTACAATGAGCAGTTCTTC. It codes for CASSIPGTGRSYNEQFF.

This clone was seen a single time. The chain is built from TRBV11-2 and TRBJ2-1; 10 bases align to TRBD2. V dropped 1 base and J dropped 6; count of bases not matched to a gene: 6. This CDR3 has 16 amino acids. Germline CDR1 and CDR2: SGHAT and FQNNGV. CDR3 region: CASSLVSSGSSNEQFF. The DNA of the CDR3 is TGTGCCAGCAGCTTAGTTTCTAGCGGGAGTAGCAATGAGCAGTTCTTC.

The chain uses TRBV23-1 and TRBJ1-5; weak D call: TRBD1 (6 bases). TRBV23-1 is an ORF for which the function is uncertain. V dropped 7 bases and J dropped 7 bases, with 17 bases sitting between them. The CDR3 runs 14 residues. CDR3 protein: CASTQGHLEQPQHF. The DNA for the CDR3 is TGCGCCAGCACCCAGGGGCACCTGGAGCAGCCCCAGCATTTT.

This chain connects TRBV7-8 to TRBJ1-1; D uncertain. This CDR3 is 13 amino acids long. Per the germline V gene, CDR1 is SGHVS and CDR2 is FQNEAQ. The V end lost 2 bases, the J end lost 0 bases, and 4 bases lay between the germline ends. The DNA for the CDR3 is TGTGCCAGCAGCTTACAGTTGAACACTGAAGCTTTCTTT. Translating it yields CASSLQLNTEAFF.